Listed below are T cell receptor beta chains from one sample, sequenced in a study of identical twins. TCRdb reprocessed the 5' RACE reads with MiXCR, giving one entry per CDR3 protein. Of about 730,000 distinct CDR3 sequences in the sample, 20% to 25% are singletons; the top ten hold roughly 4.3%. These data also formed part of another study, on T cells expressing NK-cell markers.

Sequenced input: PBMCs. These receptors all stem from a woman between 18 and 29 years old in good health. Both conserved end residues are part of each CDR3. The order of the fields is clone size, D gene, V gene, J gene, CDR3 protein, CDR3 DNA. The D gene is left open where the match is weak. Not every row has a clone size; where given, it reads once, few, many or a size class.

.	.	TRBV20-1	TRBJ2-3	CSAVSDRTTDTQYF	TGCAGTGCTGTCTCGGACAGAACCACAGATACGCAGTATTTT
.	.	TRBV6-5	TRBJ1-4	CASSYGIYEKLFF	TGTGCCAGCAGTTATGGTATCTATGAAAAACTGTTTTTT
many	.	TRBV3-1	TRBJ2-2	CASSQGTNTGELFF	TGTGCCAGCAGCCAGGGTACGAACACCGGGGAGCTGTTTTTT
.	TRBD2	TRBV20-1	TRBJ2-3	CSARDLAGGGDTQYF	TGCAGTGCTAGAGATTTAGCGGGGGGCGGGGATACGCAGTATTTT
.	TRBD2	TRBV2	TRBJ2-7	CASSLTSGGTSSYEQYF	TGTGCCAGCAGTCTGACTAGCGGGGGTACATCGTCCTACGAGCAGTACTTC
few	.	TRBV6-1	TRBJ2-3	CATQTGGGSTDTQYF	TGTGCCACCCAAACAGGGGGGGGAAGCACAGATACGCAGTATTTT
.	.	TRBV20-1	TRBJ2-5	CSLGQGLETQYF	TGCAGCTTGGGCCAGGGTCTGGAGACCCAGTACTTC
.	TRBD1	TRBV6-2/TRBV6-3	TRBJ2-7	CASRPSGTGIEQYF	TGTGCCAGCAGGCCCTCCGGGACAGGGATTGAGCAGTACTTC
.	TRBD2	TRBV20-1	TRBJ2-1	CSARQRESYNEQFF	TGCAGTGCTAGGCAGCGGGAGTCCTACAATGAGCAGTTCTTC
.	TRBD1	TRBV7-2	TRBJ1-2	CASRGTGVNYGYTF	TGTGCCAGCAGGGGGACAGGAGTTAACTATGGCTACACCTTC
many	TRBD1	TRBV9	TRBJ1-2	CASSQGAEYYGYTF	TGTGCCAGCAGCCAGGGGGCAGAGTACTATGGCTACACCTTC
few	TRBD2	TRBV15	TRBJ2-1	CATSRDPGGGNEQFF	TGTGCCACCAGCAGAGACCCCGGGGGGGGGAATGAGCAGTTCTTC
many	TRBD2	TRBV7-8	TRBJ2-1	CASSLGGRLYEQFF	TGTGCCAGCAGCTTAGGCGGGAGGCTTTATGAGCAGTTCTTC
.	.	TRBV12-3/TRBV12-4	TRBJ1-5	CASSRRQTYNQPQHF	TGTGCCAGCAGTCGTAGACAGACTTACAATCAGCCCCAGCATTTT
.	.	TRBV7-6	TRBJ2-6	CASSLDGSHSGANVLTF	TGTGCCAGCAGCTTAGATGGCAGCCACTCTGGGGCCAACGTCCTGACTTTC